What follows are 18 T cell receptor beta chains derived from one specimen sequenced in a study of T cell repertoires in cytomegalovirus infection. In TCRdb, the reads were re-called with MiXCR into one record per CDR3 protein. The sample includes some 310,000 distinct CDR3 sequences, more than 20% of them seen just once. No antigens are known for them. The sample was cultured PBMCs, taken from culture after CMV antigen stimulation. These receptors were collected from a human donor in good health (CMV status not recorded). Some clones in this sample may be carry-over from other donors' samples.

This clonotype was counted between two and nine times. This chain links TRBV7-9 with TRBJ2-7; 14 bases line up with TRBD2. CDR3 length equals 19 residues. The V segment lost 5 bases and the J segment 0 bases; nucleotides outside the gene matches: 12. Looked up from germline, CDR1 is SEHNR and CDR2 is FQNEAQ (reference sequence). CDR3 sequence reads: CASSRLLGLAGDLSYEQYF. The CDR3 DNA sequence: TGTGCCAGCAGCCGACTCTTGGGACTAGCGGGAGACCTCTCCTACGAGCAGTACTTC.

CDR3 in amino acids: CASSFGWGDTEAFF. CDR3 DNA sequence: TGTGCCAGCAGCTTTGGCTGGGGGGACACTGAAGCTTTCTTT. The V gene is TRBV7-2, the J gene TRBJ1-1; D perhaps matches TRBD1 (5 bases). The CDR3 sequence is 14 residues long. Deletions cut 3 bases from V and 3 bases from J, with 11 bases between. Germline V gene data show CDR1 as SGHTA and CDR2 as FQGNSA.

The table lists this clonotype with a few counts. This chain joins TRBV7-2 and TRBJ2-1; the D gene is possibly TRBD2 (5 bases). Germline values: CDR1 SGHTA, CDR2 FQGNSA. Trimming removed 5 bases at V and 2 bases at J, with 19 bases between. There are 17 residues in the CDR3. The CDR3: CASSRKGGPGTYNEQFF. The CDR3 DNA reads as TGTGCCAGCAGCCGGAAAGGCGGACCCGGGACCTACAATGAGCAGTTCTTC.

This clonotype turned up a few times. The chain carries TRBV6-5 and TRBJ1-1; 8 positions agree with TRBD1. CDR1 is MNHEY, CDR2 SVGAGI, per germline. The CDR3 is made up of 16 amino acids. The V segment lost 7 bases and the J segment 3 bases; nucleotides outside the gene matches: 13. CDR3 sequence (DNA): TGTGCCAGCATTCCACAGGGGGGGGCGAGGGACACTGAAGCTTTCTTT. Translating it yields CASIPQGGARDTEAFF.

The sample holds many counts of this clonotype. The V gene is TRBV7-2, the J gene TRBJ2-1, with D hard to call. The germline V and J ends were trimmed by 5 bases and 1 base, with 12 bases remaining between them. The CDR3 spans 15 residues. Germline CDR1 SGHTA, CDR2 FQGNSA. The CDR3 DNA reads TGTGCCAGCAGCCCCGCCGCCCCTTCCTACAATGAGCAGTTCTTC. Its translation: CASSPAAPSYNEQFF.

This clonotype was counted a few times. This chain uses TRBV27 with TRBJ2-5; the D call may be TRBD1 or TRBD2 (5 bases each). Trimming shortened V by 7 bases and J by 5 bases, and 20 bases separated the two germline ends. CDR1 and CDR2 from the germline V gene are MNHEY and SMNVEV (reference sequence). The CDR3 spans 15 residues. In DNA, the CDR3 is TGTGCCAGCACCCCCGCAGGGAGTGGCTCGGAGACCCAGTACTTC. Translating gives CASTPAGSGSETQYF.

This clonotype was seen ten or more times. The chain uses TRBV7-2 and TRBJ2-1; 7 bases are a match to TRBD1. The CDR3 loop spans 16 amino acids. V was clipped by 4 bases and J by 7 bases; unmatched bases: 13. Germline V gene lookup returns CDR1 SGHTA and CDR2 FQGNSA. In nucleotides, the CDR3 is TGTGCCAGCAGCTGGGGCGACAGGGTCGTGTTTAATGAGCAGTTCTTC. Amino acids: CASSWGDRVVFNEQFF.

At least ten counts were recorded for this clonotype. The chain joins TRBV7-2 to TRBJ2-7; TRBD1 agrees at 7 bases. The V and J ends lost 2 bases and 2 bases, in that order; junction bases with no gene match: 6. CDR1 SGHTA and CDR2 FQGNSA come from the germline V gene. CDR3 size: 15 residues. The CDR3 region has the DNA TGTGCCAGCAGCTTACAGAGACAGGGACCCTACGAGCAGTACTTC. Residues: CASSLQRQGPYEQYF.

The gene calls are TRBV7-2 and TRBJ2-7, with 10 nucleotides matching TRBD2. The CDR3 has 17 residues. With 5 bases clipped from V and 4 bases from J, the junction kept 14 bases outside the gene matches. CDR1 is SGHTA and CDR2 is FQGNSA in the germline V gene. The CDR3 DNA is TGTGCCAGCAGCCAAACCGGACCTAGCGGGAGCAGGTACGAGCAGTACTTC. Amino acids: CASSQTGPSGSRYEQYF.

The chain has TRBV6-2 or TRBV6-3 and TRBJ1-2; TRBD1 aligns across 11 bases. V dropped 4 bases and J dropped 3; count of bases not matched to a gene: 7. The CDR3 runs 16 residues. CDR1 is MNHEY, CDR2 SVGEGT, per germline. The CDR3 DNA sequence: TGTGCCAGCAGTTTTGTGGACAGGGGGCGCGACTATGGCTACACCTTC. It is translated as CASSFVDRGRDYGYTF.

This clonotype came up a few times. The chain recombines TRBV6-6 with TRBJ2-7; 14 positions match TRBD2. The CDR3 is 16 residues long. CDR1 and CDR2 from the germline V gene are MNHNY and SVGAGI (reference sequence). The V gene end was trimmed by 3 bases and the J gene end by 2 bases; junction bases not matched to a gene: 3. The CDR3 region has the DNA TGTGCCAGCAGTTATGGGACTAGCGGGAGACCCTACGAGCAGTACTTC. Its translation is CASSYGTSGRPYEQYF.

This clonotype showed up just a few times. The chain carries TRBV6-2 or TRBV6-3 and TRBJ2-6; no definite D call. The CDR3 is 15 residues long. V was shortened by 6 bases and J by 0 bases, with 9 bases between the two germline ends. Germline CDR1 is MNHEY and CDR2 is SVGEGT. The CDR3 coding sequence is TGTGCCAGCAGCTCGGCCCTCTCTGGGGCCAACGTCCTGACTTTC. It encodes CASSSALSGANVLTF.

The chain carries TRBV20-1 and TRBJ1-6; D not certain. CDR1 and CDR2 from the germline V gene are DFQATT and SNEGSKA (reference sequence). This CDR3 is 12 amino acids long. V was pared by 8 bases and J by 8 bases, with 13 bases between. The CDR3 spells CSYMRVDSPLHF. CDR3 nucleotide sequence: TGCAGTTATATGAGGGTCGATTCACCCCTCCACTTT.

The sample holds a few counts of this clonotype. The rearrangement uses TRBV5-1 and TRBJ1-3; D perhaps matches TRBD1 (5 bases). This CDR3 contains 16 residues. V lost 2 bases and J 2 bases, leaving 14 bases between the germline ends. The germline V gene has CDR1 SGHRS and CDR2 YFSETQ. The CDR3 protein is CASSFRQTGAGNTIYF. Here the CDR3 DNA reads TGCGCCAGCAGCTTCAGACAGACGGGAGCTGGAAACACCATATATTTT.

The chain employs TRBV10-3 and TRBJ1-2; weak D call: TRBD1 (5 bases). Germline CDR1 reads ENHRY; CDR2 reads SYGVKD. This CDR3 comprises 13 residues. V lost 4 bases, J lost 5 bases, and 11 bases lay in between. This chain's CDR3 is CAISGDGVYGYTF. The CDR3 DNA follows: TGTGCCATCAGTGGGGACGGTGTGTATGGCTACACCTTC.

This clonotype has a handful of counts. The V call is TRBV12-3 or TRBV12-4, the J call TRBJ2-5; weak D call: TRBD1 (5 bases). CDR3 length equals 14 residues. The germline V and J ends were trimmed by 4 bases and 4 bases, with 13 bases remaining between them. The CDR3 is CASSSAQGAETQYF. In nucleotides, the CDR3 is TGTGCCAGCAGTTCCGCGCAGGGCGCAGAGACCCAGTACTTC.

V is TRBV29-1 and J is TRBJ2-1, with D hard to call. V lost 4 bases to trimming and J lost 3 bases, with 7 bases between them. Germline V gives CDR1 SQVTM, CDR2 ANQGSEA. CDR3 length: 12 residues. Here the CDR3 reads CSVGLDYNEQFF. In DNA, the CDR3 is TGCAGCGTTGGATTGGACTACAATGAGCAGTTCTTC.

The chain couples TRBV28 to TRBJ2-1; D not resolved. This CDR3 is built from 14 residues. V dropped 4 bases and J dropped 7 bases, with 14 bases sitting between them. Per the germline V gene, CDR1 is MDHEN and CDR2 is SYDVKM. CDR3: CASSSSVLLNEQFF. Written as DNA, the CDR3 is TGTGCCAGCAGTTCCTCTGTGCTCTTGAATGAGCAGTTCTTC.